One sample yielded the 15 T cell receptor beta chains listed below, sequenced in a study of beta chain features in type 1 diabetes. Their specific antigens are unknown. The study reverse transcribed the entire isolated RNA, so it sequenced expressed TCRB transcripts. Some clones are missing from TCRdb's copy, which holds only in-frame ones; the method was immunoSEQ multiplex PCR. Among more than 250,000 clones listed, 14% to 15% were seen once. Study-wide results and limits: In every one of the four CD4+ subsets, TCRB CDR3s were moderately but significantly shorter in Type 1 diabetes patients.

The sample was naive CD4+ T cells from blood. The receptors shown here come from a man younger than 30 with type 1 diabetes.

The J gene is TRBJ2-1, the V gene TRBV7-9; the match to TRBD1 covers 8 bases. The CDR3 length is 13 residues. Germline trimming cut 5 bases from V and 6 bases from J; bases unmatched to any gene: 3. Germline-derived CDR1 and CDR2 are SEHNR and FQNEAQ (reference sequence). The CDR3 is CASSSTGGNEQFF. For the CDR3, the DNA is TGTGCCAGCAGCAGCACAGGGGGCAATGAGCAGTTCTTC. The full variable domain, its missing parts supplied by reference TRBV7-9 and TRBJ2-1, is DTGVSQNPRHKITKRGQNVTFRCDPISEHNRLYWYRQTLGQGPEFLTYFQNEAQLEKSRLLSDRFSAERPKGSFSTLEIQRTEQGDSAMYLCASSSTGGNEQFFGPGTRLTVL.

This chain uses TRBV29-1 with TRBJ2-2; 9 nucleotides align to TRBD2. CDR1 is SQVTM, CDR2 ANQGSEA, per germline. Germline trimming cut 6 bases from V and 3 bases from J; bases unmatched to any gene: 17. The CDR3 sequence is 18 residues long. The CDR3 sequence: CSVTLPREGLGDTGELFF. The CDR3 bases are TGCAGCGTGACCCTCCCGCGGGAGGGCCTCGGGGACACCGGGGAGCTGTTTTTT.

In this sample, this clone turned up a few times. This chain connects TRBV25-1 to TRBJ2-5; D gene uncertain. V was trimmed by 3 bases and J by 2 bases, leaving 10 bases between them. Per germline, CDR1 MGHDK and CDR2 SYGVNS. This CDR3 has 14 amino acids. CDR3: CASSEWNSQETQYF. The CDR3 region has the DNA TGTGCCAGCAGTGAGTGGAACAGTCAAGAGACCCAGTACTTC.

This clone was detected a few times. The V gene is TRBV7-2, the J gene TRBJ2-7, with D possibly being TRBD1 (6 bases). Trimming took off 6 bases at V and 2 bases at J, with 17 bases between the two ends. The CDR3 has 15 residues. Germline V gene sequence: CDR1 SGHTA, CDR2 FQGNSA. The CDR3 sequence is CASRPQGMGTYEQYF. The DNA for the CDR3 is TGTGCCAGCAGGCCACAGGGAATGGGAACCTACGAGCAGTACTTC.

In its sample, this clone was seen a few times. The chain is built from TRBV5-5 and TRBJ1-1; tentative D call: TRBD1 (5 bases). The CDR3 totals 15 residues. Germline V lookup: CDR1 SGHKS, CDR2 YYEKEE (reference sequence). V lost 0 bases, J lost 5 bases, and 14 bases lay in between. This CDR3 is CASSLVGRAGTEAFF. The CDR3, as DNA: TGTGCCAGCAGCTTGGTAGGCAGGGCGGGAACTGAAGCTTTCTTT.

The chain couples TRBV7-9 to TRBJ2-3, with 7 positions matching TRBD1. Trimming cost V 5 bases and J 6 bases; bases outside gene matches: 5. The germline V gene has CDR1 SEHNR and CDR2 FQNEAQ (reference sequence). CDR3 length: 13 amino acids. This CDR3 is CASSVTGVDTQYF. Written as DNA, the CDR3 is TGTGCCAGCAGCGTAACAGGGGTGGATACGCAGTATTTT.

The V call is TRBV21-1, the J call TRBJ1-1. TRBV21-1 is flagged as a pseudogene. The CDR3 contains 14 residues. The CDR3: CASSKGGLNTEAFF. In DNA form, the CDR3 reads TGTGCCAGCAGCAAGGGGGGGCTGAACACTGAAGCTTTCTTT.

This clone occurred a few times. V usage is TRBV19 and J usage is TRBJ2-1; 7 bases align to TRBD2. Germline V gene data show CDR1 as LNHDA and CDR2 as SQIVND (reference sequence). The CDR3 is 16 amino acids. V lost 6 bases and J lost 6; bases outside the gene matches: 14. CDR3 amino acids: CASSKPGEGRSNEQFF. DNA for the CDR3: TGTGCCAGTAGCAAGCCCGGGGAGGGACGCTCCAATGAGCAGTTCTTC.

The chain couples TRBV6-5 to TRBJ2-7; the D gene is possibly TRBD1 (5 bases). The CDR3 totals 12 residues. CDR1 is MNHEY, CDR2 SVGAGI, per germline. Trimming removed 8 bases at V and 4 bases at J, with 12 bases between. CDR3 bases: TGTGCCAGCCAGACAGCCTATTACGAGCAGTACTTC. Its translation is CASQTAYYEQYF.

On this clone: Other DNA variants within this sample encode the same CDR3. This chain connects TRBV7-2 to TRBJ1-5, with 10 positions matching TRBD1. CDR1 and CDR2 (germline): SGHTA, FQGNSA. After removal of 4 bases from V and 4 bases from J, the junction contained 1 base not matched to a gene. There are 14 residues in the CDR3. The CDR3, as DNA: TGTGCCAGCAGCTGGACAGGGGGAAATCAGCCCCAGCATTTT. Encoded protein: CASSWTGGNQPQHF.

J is TRBJ2-1 and V is TRBV15; 13 positions agree with TRBD2. Trimming took 5 bases from V and 4 from J; bases not matched to a gene: 2. This CDR3 contains 15 residues. The germline V gene encodes CDR1 LNHNV and CDR2 YYDKDF (reference sequence). This chain's CDR3 is CATSLGLAGYNEQFF. In DNA, the CDR3 is TGTGCCACCAGCCTGGGACTAGCGGGATACAATGAGCAGTTCTTC.

The chain uses TRBV5-1 and TRBJ2-1; maybe TRBD2 (6 bases). Germline V lookup: CDR1 SGHRS, CDR2 YFSETQ. The CDR3 is 15 residues long. V was clipped by 0 bases and J by 2 bases, with 9 bases between them. The CDR3 sequence is CASSLEGLTYNEQFF. CDR3 in DNA: TGCGCCAGCAGCTTGGAGGGACTTACCTACAATGAGCAGTTCTTC.

V usage is TRBV2 and J usage is TRBJ2-4, with 11 bases identical to TRBD2. CDR3 size: 11 residues. V shed 8 bases, J shed 12 bases, and the junction held 3 bases outside the gene matches. The germline V gene has CDR1 SNHLY and CDR2 FYNNEI. The CDR3 DNA reads TGTGCCAGCGAGACTAGCGGGAATCAGTACTTC. This gives the protein CASETSGNQYF.

This clone was detected a few times. J is TRBJ2-1 and V is TRBV5-6; 7 nucleotides match TRBD1. This CDR3 has 15 amino acids. Germline CDR1 reads SGHDT; CDR2 reads YYEEEE. V gave up 5 bases and J gave up 7 bases; unmatched junction bases: 12. The CDR3 DNA reads TGTGCCAGCAGACCGAGGGGGCGGATCGGGAATGAGCAGTTCTTC. This codes for CASRPRGRIGNEQFF. Full variable domain (outside the CDR3, taken from reference TRBV5-6 and TRBJ2-1): DAGVTQSPTHLIKTRGQQVTLRCSPKSGHDTVSWYQQALGQGPQFIFQYYEEEERQRGNFPDRFSGHQFPNYSSELNVNALLLGDSALYLCASRPRGRIGNEQFFGPGTRLTVL.

This clone was seen a few times. The chain uses TRBV30 and TRBJ1-2; 9 nucleotides align to TRBD1. The CDR3 contains 14 residues. Germline loops: CDR1 GTSNPN, CDR2 SVGIG (reference sequence). Trimming at V came to 1 base and at J to 8 bases, leaving 8 bases not matched to a gene. Written as DNA, the CDR3 is TGTGCCTGGAGTGGCGGGACAGGGAATTTAGGCTACACCTTC. Translating gives CAWSGGTGNLGYTF. The variable domain in full, with the rest retrieved from reference TRBV30 and TRBJ1-2, is SQTIHQWPATLVQPVGSPLSLECTVEGTSNPNLYWYRQAAGRGLQLLFYSVGIGQISSEVPQNLSASRPQDRQFILSSKKLLLSDSGFYLCAWSGGTGNLGYTFGSGTRLTVV.